This T cell receptor (beta chain) was observed in a study of T cell changes during pregnancy in multiple sclerosis. The data were produced by immunoSEQ multiplex PCR, yet TCRdb's version contains in-frame clones alone and is incomplete. The sample shows 90,000 to 100,000 clones, just over 90% of them seen only once. The length of the CDR3 is 15 residues. Germline lookup yields CDR1 MNHEY and CDR2 SMNVEV (reference sequence). The germline V and J ends were trimmed by 6 bases and 9 bases, with 23 bases remaining between them. The sample here was peripheral blood, taken after pregnancy. The receptor was derived from a female donor in good health, enrolled as a control in a pregnancy study. The chain is built from TRBV27 and TRBJ1-1, with a tentative D call TRBD1 (5 bases). The CDR3 loop is CASRLSEDTVTQAFF. In nucleotides, the CDR3 is TGTGCCAGCAGGCTATCAGAGGACACGGTGACCCAAGCTTTCTTT.